This T cell receptor beta chain was retrieved from a study of monozygotic twins with cystic fibrosis. Findings and limits, study-wide: Shared CDR3 numbers were not associated with age, concordance or severity. Co-twins had the most similar V usage for 13 of 16 pairs, J for 8. The repertoire was suggested to be naive-dominated, clonality median around 0.0093.

Repertoires were generated with immunoSEQ multiplex PCR, while TCRdb's copy carries only in-frame clones and drops some. The top ten hold 0.65% to 0.9% of the sample, which has approximately 14,000 clones, more than 80% seen once. In regard to this clone: The antigen is unknown.

V gave up 10 bases and J gave up 1 base; unmatched junction bases: 4. The V gene's germline CDR1 is ENHRY and CDR2 SYGVKD. The CDR3 length is 13 residues. The sequencing input was blood. The TCR was taken from a boy aged 10-17 years with cystic fibrosis. This chain joins TRBV10-3 and TRBJ1-1; 9 bases agree with TRBD1. CDR3 sequence (DNA): TGTGCCACCGGGGACAGGGCGAACACTGAAGCTTTCTTT. It codes for CATGDRANTEAFF.